These T cell receptor beta chains were read from a single sample in a study of blood T cell repertoires in COVID-19. Clones were sequenced by immunoSEQ multiplex PCR, and TCRdb holds only the in-frame ones, with some missing. The profile shows approximately 200,000 clones, around 85% of them singletons. Sequences were obtained from PBMCs or T cells enriched from blood (not recorded which). The receptors stem from a man aged 40-49 years who had recovered from COVID-19. Both conserved end residues are part of each CDR3. Each record gives: J gene, D gene, V gene, clone size, CDR3 protein, CDR3 DNA. D genes are given only for firm matches. For some rows the clone size is stated as once, few or many, or as a class when expanded; others skip it.

J: TRBJ2-2; D: NA; V: TRBV7-2; size: NA; CDR3: CASSLHGGMNGELFF; DNA: TGTGCCAGCAGCTTACACGGAGGGATGAACGGGGAGCTGTTTTTT
J: TRBJ1-3; D: NA; V: TRBV29-1; size: NA; CDR3: CSVGTGSSGNTIYF; DNA: TGCAGCGTTGGAACCGGGAGCTCTGGAAACACCATATATTTT
J: TRBJ2-3; D: TRBD2; V: TRBV18; size: NA; CDR3: CASSPGTSGMGTQYF; DNA: TGTGCCAGCTCCCCCGGGACTAGCGGGATGGGTACGCAGTATTTT
J: TRBJ1-6; D: NA; V: TRBV2; size: NA; CDR3: CASSKQGKQNSPLHF; DNA: TGTGCCAGCAGTAAACAGGGAAAACAGAATTCACCCCTCCACTTT
J: TRBJ1-6; D: TRBD1; V: TRBV6-1; size: NA; CDR3: CASSEATGTGNSPLHF; DNA: TGTGCCAGCAGTGAAGCGACAGGGACGGGGAATTCACCCCTCCACTTT
J: TRBJ2-2; D: TRBD2; V: TRBV4-1; size: NA; CDR3: CASSRSAGATGELFF; DNA: TGCGCCAGCAGCCGATCAGCGGGAGCCACCGGGGAGCTGTTTTTT
J: TRBJ2-1; D: NA; V: TRBV27; size: once; CDR3: CASSSNYNEQFF; DNA: TGTGCCAGCAGTTCCAACTACAATGAGCAGTTCTTC
J: TRBJ2-4; D: NA; V: TRBV19; size: NA; CDR3: CASSINRGVKNIQYF; DNA: TGTGCCAGTAGTATAAACCGGGGTGTCAAAAACATTCAGTACTTC
J: TRBJ1-5; D: TRBD1; V: TRBV6-5; size: NA; CDR3: CASSLTGGNQPQHF; DNA: TGTGCCAGCAGCCTGACAGGGGGGAATCAGCCCCAGCATTTT
J: TRBJ1-1; D: TRBD1; V: TRBV6-1; size: NA; CDR3: CASSTTGAVAEAFF; DNA: TGTGCCAGCAGTACCACAGGGGCGGTCGCTGAAGCTTTCTTT
J: TRBJ2-2; D: NA; V: TRBV7-2; size: NA; CDR3: CASRLQGTGELFF; DNA: TGTGCCAGCAGGTTACAGGGCACCGGGGAGCTGTTTTTT
J: TRBJ1-2; D: NA; V: TRBV19; size: once; CDR3: CASNAYSQGYTF; DNA: TGTGCCAGTAACGCATACAGTCAGGGCTACACCTTC
J: TRBJ2-7; D: TRBD1; V: TRBV5-5; size: NA; CDR3: CASSLRIPGQGAYEQYF; DNA: TGTGCCAGCAGCTTGCGGATACCGGGACAGGGGGCCTACGAGCAGTACTTC
J: TRBJ1-1; D: TRBD1; V: TRBV2; size: NA; CDR3: CASRQGGTEAFF; DNA: TGTGCCAGCAGACAGGGGGGTACTGAAGCTTTCTTT
J: TRBJ2-3; D: TRBD2; V: TRBV6-2/TRBV6-3; size: NA; CDR3: CASSARRGLAGADTQYF; DNA: TGTGCCAGCAGTGCTCGGCGTGGACTAGCGGGAGCAGATACGCAGTATTTT
J: TRBJ2-1; D: TRBD2; V: TRBV14; size: NA; CDR3: CASSKREGSYNEQFF; DNA: TGTGCCAGCAGCAAGCGGGAGGGCTCCTACAATGAGCAGTTCTTC
J: TRBJ2-7; D: TRBD1; V: TRBV5-1; size: NA; CDR3: CASSMDRGLGEQYF; DNA: TGCGCCAGCAGCATGGACAGGGGGCTCGGCGAGCAGTACTTC
J: TRBJ2-2; D: NA; V: TRBV29-1; size: NA; CDR3: CSVEDTLTANTGELFF; DNA: TGCAGCGTTGAAGATACTTTGACTGCGAACACCGGGGAGCTGTTTTTT
J: TRBJ2-1; D: TRBD1; V: TRBV3-1/TRBV3-2; size: NA; CDR3: CASSRGTGGNNEQFF; DNA: TGTGCCAGCAGCCGCGGGACAGGGGGGAACAATGAGCAGTTCTTC
J: TRBJ2-2; D: NA; V: TRBV21-1; size: few; CDR3: CASSTRDRDTGELFF; DNA: TGTGCCAGCAGCACCCGGGACAGGGATACCGGGGAGCTGTTTTTT
J: TRBJ1-3; D: TRBD1; V: TRBV19; size: few; CDR3: CASSTSGQSGNTIYF; DNA: TGTGCCAGTAGTACCTCGGGACAGTCCGGAAACACCATATATTTT
J: TRBJ1-1; D: TRBD1; V: TRBV28; size: once; CDR3: CASSLSRGRTEAFF; DNA: TGTGCCAGCAGTTTATCGAGGGGGCGCACTGAAGCTTTCTTT
J: TRBJ2-1; D: NA; V: TRBV7-8; size: NA; CDR3: CASSLDRVGERTKPSSYNEQFF; DNA: TGTGCCAGCAGCTTAGATCGGGTTGGGGAGCGAACGAAGCCAAGCTCCTACAATGAGCAGTTCTTC
J: TRBJ1-2; D: NA; V: TRBV28; size: NA; CDR3: CASSLSSIHGYTF; DNA: TGTGCCAGCAGTTTAAGTAGTATCCATGGCTACACCTTC
J: TRBJ2-5; D: NA; V: TRBV14; size: NA; CDR3: CASSQLTGGGETQYF; DNA: TGTGCCAGCAGCCAATTGACGGGCGGGGGCGAGACCCAGTACTTC
J: TRBJ2-3; D: TRBD2; V: TRBV7-2; size: NA; CDR3: CASSAQLAGRTDTQYF; DNA: TGTGCCAGCAGCGCGCAACTAGCGGGGCGCACAGATACGCAGTATTTT
J: TRBJ1-5; D: NA; V: TRBV30; size: NA; CDR3: CAWSLSGHGRNQPQHF; DNA: TGTGCCTGGAGTCTTTCAGGACACGGAAGGAATCAGCCCCAGCATTTT
J: TRBJ1-5; D: TRBD1; V: TRBV28; size: NA; CDR3: CATGTGVEIGNQPQHF; DNA: TGTGCCACCGGGACAGGGGTTGAGATTGGCAATCAGCCCCAGCATTTT
J: TRBJ1-5; D: TRBD1; V: TRBV4-3; size: NA; CDR3: CASSQDLPGTGGSNQPQHF; DNA: TGCGCCAGCAGCCAAGATCTTCCCGGGACAGGGGGTAGTAATCAGCCCCAGCATTTT